This T cell receptor (beta chain) originates from a study of a mutant IDH1 vaccine in newly diagnosed glioma. Study background: Patients had received radiotherapy, temozolomide, or both previously, most receiving both.

Clones were read by immunoSEQ multiplex PCR, and TCRdb kept only the in-frame ones, dropping some. The table lists about 32,000 clones, around four fifths of them singletons, with about 3.2% in the top ten. In this sample, this clone turned up a few times. The antigen remains unidentified. Study findings and constraints: Pseudoprogression apparently lacked any relation to changes in top peripheral T cell clonotypes.

Time point noted: week 35, safety follow-up. A single vaccine dose contained 300 ug of mutant IDH1 20-mer peptide, and topical imiquimod was used with it. Patients received eight vaccinations in weeks 1, 3, 5, 7, 11, 15, 19, 23. Astrocytomas found in donors were new, WHO grade 3 or 4, IDH1-mutant and ATRX-lost. CDR1 and CDR2 from the germline V gene are SGHTA and FQGNSA. V was pared by 5 bases and J by 5 bases, with 8 bases of the junction left unmatched. The CDR3 has 14 amino acids. The source material was PBMCs, sampled from a glioma patient whose treatment included an IDH1 peptide vaccine. This chain joins TRBV7-2 and TRBJ1-1, with 7 bases lining up with TRBD1. This sequence was found in a man aged 35-49 years with glioma. Some clones in this sample may be carry-over from other donors' samples. The CDR3 sequence is CASSPTRGETEAFF. CDR3 DNA: TGTGCCAGCAGCCCGACCAGGGGGGAAACTGAAGCTTTCTTT.